The next 13 T cell receptor beta chains were all read from a single sample in a study of regulatory T cells in long-lasting Graves disease. Arm-PCR of CDR3 regions and iRepertoire HTBI primers were the basis on which TCR beta libraries were built. One entry per CDR3 protein results from TCRdb running MiXCR on the multiplex PCR reads. The sample has 700,000 or so distinct CDR3 sequences; about 30% are singletons. Described time point: persistent/refractory GD, antithyroid drugs over 5 years with positive TRAb. The authors made the TCR library using RNA they extracted from PBMCs. This sample comprised peripheral blood mononuclear cells (PBMCs), obtained when the disease was refractory, from a patient treated with antithyroid drugs. These receptor sequences come from a female donor with Graves disease.

This clonotype has only a few counts. This chain links TRBV5-1 with TRBJ1-1; weak D call: TRBD1 (6 bases). CDR3 length: 13 residues. Trimming pared 4 bases from V and 3 bases from J, leaving 10 bases between. Germline-derived CDR1 and CDR2 are SGHRS and YFSETQ. The CDR3 loop is CASSQGQHTEAFF. The CDR3 nucleotides are TGCGCCAGCAGCCAGGGACAACACACTGAAGCTTTCTTT.

The rearrangement joins TRBV5-6 to TRBJ2-7, with D possibly being TRBD1 or TRBD2 (6 bases each). The germline V gene encodes CDR1 SGHDT and CDR2 YYEEEE. Trimming shortened V by 6 bases and J by 0 bases, and 19 bases separated the two germline ends. The CDR3 length is 16 residues. The CDR3 reads CASTLRGKRVSYEQYF. The CDR3 nucleotides are TGTGCCAGCACCCTTAGGGGGAAGCGGGTCTCCTACGAGCAGTACTTC.

This clonotype was detected only a few times. The chain is built from TRBV12-3 or TRBV12-4 and TRBJ1-3; no definite D call. V lost 3 bases to trimming and J lost 0 bases, with 12 bases between them. The length of the CDR3 is 16 residues. CDR3 amino acids: CASSFGSPSSGNTIYF. CDR3 nucleotides: TGTGCCAGCAGTTTTGGCAGTCCGAGCTCTGGAAACACCATATATTTT.

At least ten counts were recorded for this clonotype. The chain uses TRBV12-3 or TRBV12-4 and TRBJ2-7; 7 bases align to TRBD2. CDR3 length: 15 amino acids. V lost 3 bases to trimming and J lost 2 bases; unmatched junction nucleotides: 7. As DNA, the CDR3 is TGTGCCAGCAGTTTCCTCGCCGGGACTACCTACGAGCAGTACTTC. This codes for CASSFLAGTTYEQYF.

This clonotype was recorded a few times. V is TRBV10-1 and J is TRBJ2-5; 7 bases align to TRBD1. The CDR3 covers 13 residues. Unmatched junction bases numbered 6, after V lost 6 bases and J lost 5 bases. CDR1 WNHNN and CDR2 SYGVQD come from the germline V gene (reference sequence). The CDR3: CASSAQGWETQYF. CDR3 in DNA: TGCGCCAGCAGCGCACAGGGGTGGGAGACCCAGTACTTC.

This chain links TRBV19 with TRBJ1-1; the D gene is possibly TRBD1 (6 bases). CDR3 length: 14 amino acids. Germline V gives CDR1 LNHDA, CDR2 SQIVND (reference sequence). Trimming stripped 1 base from V and 4 bases from J, with 10 bases between. CDR3 sequence reads: CASSIARGLTEAFF. Here the CDR3 DNA reads TGTGCCAGTAGTATAGCACGGGGGCTCACTGAAGCTTTCTTT. The full variable domain, its missing parts supplied by reference TRBV19 and TRBJ1-1, is DGGITQSPKYLFRKEGQNVTLSCEQNLNHDAMYWYRQDPGQGLRLIYYSQIVNDFQKGDIAEGYSVSREKKESFPLTVTSAQKNPTAFYLCASSIARGLTEAFFGQGTRLTVV.

This clonotype has only a few counts. This chain links TRBV6-1 with TRBJ1-5; D not certain. Germline lookup yields CDR1 MNHNS and CDR2 SASEGT. V shed 6 bases and J shed 3 bases, with 9 bases lying between them. This CDR3 has 13 residues. CDR3 in amino acids: CASRDENNQPQHF. For the CDR3, the DNA is TGTGCCAGCAGGGACGAAAACAATCAGCCCCAGCATTTT.

This clonotype was observed many times. The J gene is TRBJ1-6, the V gene TRBV12-3 or TRBV12-4, with D perhaps TRBD1 (5 bases). This CDR3 has 14 residues. V was clipped by 6 bases and J by 10 bases, with 16 bases between them. The CDR3 protein is CASSARRGGSPLHF. The CDR3 DNA sequence: TGTGCCAGCAGCGCCCGAAGGGGCGGCTCACCCCTCCACTTT.

This clonotype showed up just a few times. V gene TRBV6-2 or TRBV6-3 combines with J gene TRBJ1-5; maybe TRBD1 (5 bases). This CDR3 has 14 amino acids. With 10 bases removed from V and 4 bases from J, the gap between germline ends came to 17 bases. CDR1 and CDR2 (germline): MNHEY, SVGEGT. As DNA, the CDR3 is TGTGCCACCGAACCACGGGGGTTAAATCAGCCCCAGCATTTT. Its protein product is CATEPRGLNQPQHF.

A note on this clonotype: This clone may be a read error of a much larger clone one base away. V and J are TRBV6-1 and TRBJ2-6; D is perhaps TRBD1 (7 bases). The germline CDR1 and CDR2 sequences are MNHNS and SASEGT. Trimming removed 9 bases from V and 0 bases from J, with 18 bases in between. CDR3 size: 17 residues. The CDR3 coding sequence is TGTGCCAGAAGTCGAGGCGGGACAGTCTCTGGGGCCAACGTCCTGACTTTC. Its translation is CARSRGGTVSGANVLTF.

This clonotype turned up a few times. V gene TRBV5-1 combines with J gene TRBJ1-1, with D possibly matching TRBD1 (5 bases). The CDR3 is 15 residues long. Trimming shortened V by 0 bases and J by 5 bases, and 14 bases separated the two germline ends. Germline assignment: CDR1 SGHRS and CDR2 YFSETQ. This chain's CDR3 is CASSLAGREGTEAFF. The CDR3 coding sequence is TGCGCCAGCAGCTTGGCTGGCAGGGAGGGGACTGAAGCTTTCTTT.

This clonotype was counted at least ten times. The V gene is TRBV12-3 or TRBV12-4, the J gene TRBJ1-2, with D perhaps TRBD1 (5 bases). The ends were cut back, 4 bases at V and 8 bases at J, with 14 bases in the middle. This CDR3 region has 13 residues. Here the CDR3 DNA reads TGTGCCAGCAGTTCCGCGGCGGGGCCGGGCTACACCTTC. Protein product: CASSSAAGPGYTF.

The CDR3 protein is CATSRYSNQPQHF. DNA of the CDR3: TGTGCCACCAGCAGATATAGCAATCAGCCCCAGCATTTT. The chain joins TRBV15 to TRBJ1-5; unclear D gene. V lost 2 bases to trimming and J lost 0 bases, with 2 bases between them. The CDR3 is 13 residues long. The V gene's germline CDR1 is LNHNV and CDR2 YYDKDF (reference sequence). Full variable domain (outside the CDR3, taken from reference TRBV15 and TRBJ1-5): DAMVIQNPRYQVTQFGKPVTLSCSQTLNHNVMYWYQQKSSQAPKLLFHYYDKDFNNEADTPDNFQSRRPNTSFCFLDIRSPGLGDTAMYLCATSRYSNQPQHFGDGTRLSIL.